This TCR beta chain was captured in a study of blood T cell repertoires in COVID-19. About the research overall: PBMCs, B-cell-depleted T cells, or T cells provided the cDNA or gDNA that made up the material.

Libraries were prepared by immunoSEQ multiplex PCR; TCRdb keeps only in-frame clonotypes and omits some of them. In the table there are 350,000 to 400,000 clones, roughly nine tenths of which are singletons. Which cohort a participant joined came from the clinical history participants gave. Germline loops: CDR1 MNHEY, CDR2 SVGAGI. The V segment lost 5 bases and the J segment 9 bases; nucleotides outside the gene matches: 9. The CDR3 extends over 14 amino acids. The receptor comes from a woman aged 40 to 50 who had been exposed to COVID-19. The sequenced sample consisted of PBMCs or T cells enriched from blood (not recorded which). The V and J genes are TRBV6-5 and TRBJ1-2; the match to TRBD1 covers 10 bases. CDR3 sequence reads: CASSTSDRGRSYTF. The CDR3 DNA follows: TGTGCCAGCAGTACCTCAGACAGGGGGCGTAGCTACACCTTC.